These 27 T cell receptor beta chains originate from one sample sequenced in a study of T cell changes during pregnancy in multiple sclerosis. Produced via immunoSEQ multiplex PCR; TCRdb's table is partial and in-frame only. The sample consists of 15,000 to 20,000 clones, about 90% of them appearing once. The source material was CD8+ T cells from peripheral blood mononuclear cells, sampled in the third trimester of pregnancy. These receptors all stem from a female donor in good health, enrolled as a control in a pregnancy study.

The CDR3 reads CASSPVGYEQYF. CDR3 DNA sequence: TGTGCCAGCAGCCCGGTCGGGTACGAGCAGTACTTC. The gene calls are TRBV28 and TRBJ2-7; D gene unclear. Trimming stripped 6 bases from V and 4 bases from J, with 10 bases between. The CDR3 loop spans 12 amino acids. Germline lookup yields CDR1 MDHEN and CDR2 SYDVKM.

The chain joins TRBV7-9 to TRBJ1-2; no firm D call. Germline assignment: CDR1 SEHNR and CDR2 FQNEAQ (reference sequence). CDR3 length: 12 residues. V gave up 4 bases and J gave up 4 bases, with 7 bases separating them. The chain's CDR3 is CASSSGIYGYTF. CDR3 sequence (DNA): TGTGCCAGCAGCTCCGGGATCTATGGCTACACCTTC. The full variable domain, completed using reference TRBV7-9 and TRBJ1-2, is DTGVSQNPRHKITKRGQNVTFRCDPISEHNRLYWYRQTLGQGPEFLTYFQNEAQLEKSRLLSDRFSAERPKGSFSTLEIQRTEQGDSAMYLCASSSGIYGYTFGSGTRLTVV.

The chain combines TRBV28 with TRBJ2-1; a weak D match, TRBD2 (5 bases). This CDR3 comprises 12 residues. Germline loops: CDR1 MDHEN, CDR2 SYDVKM. Deletions cut 5 bases from V and 7 bases from J, with 9 bases between. CDR3 region: CASSATGNEQFF. CDR3 sequence (DNA): TGTGCCAGCAGTGCTACGGGGAATGAGCAGTTCTTC. The full variable domain, its missing parts supplied by reference TRBV28 and TRBJ2-1, is DVKVTQSSRYLVKRTGEKVFLECVQDMDHENMFWYRQDPGLGLRLIYFSYDVKMKEKGDIPEGYSVSREKKERFSLILESASTNQTSMYLCASSATGNEQFFGPGTRLTVL.

The chain employs TRBV2 and TRBJ1-5; D is undetermined. V dropped 6 bases and J dropped 0 bases, with 12 bases sitting between them. Germline V lookup: CDR1 SNHLY, CDR2 FYNNEI. The CDR3 contains 15 residues. Here the CDR3 DNA reads TGTGCCAGCAGCCAAACAGTCTTTAGCAATCAGCCCCAGCATTTT. As protein: CASSQTVFSNQPQHF.

This clone showed up just once. The chain couples TRBV19 to TRBJ2-2; 7 bases are a match to TRBD1. V was clipped by 3 bases and J by 3 bases; unmatched bases: 7. The CDR3 has 16 residues. Germline V lookup: CDR1 LNHDA, CDR2 SQIVND (reference sequence). As DNA, the CDR3 is TGTGCCAGTAGTATCACGAGGGGGCTGTACACCGGGGAGCTGTTTTTT. Protein product: CASSITRGLYTGELFF.

The chain recombines TRBV5-1 with TRBJ2-7; TRBD1 might be the D (8 bases). Germline CDR1 and CDR2: SGHRS and YFSETQ. The length of the CDR3 is 14 residues. Trimming stripped 4 bases from V and 6 bases from J, with 17 bases between. This CDR3 is CASSGDRGLREQYF. The CDR3 DNA reads TGCGCCAGCAGCGGAGACAGGGGACTACGCGAGCAGTACTTC.

This clone was counted a single time. This chain uses TRBV13 with TRBJ2-4, with D perhaps TRBD1 (6 bases). With 4 bases removed from V and 7 bases from J, the gap between germline ends came to 8 bases. The CDR3 totals 12 residues. CDR1 PRHDT and CDR2 FYEKMQ come from the germline V gene (reference sequence). This CDR3 is CASSSGQNIQYF. As DNA, the CDR3 is TGTGCCAGCAGCTCTGGACAGAACATTCAGTACTTC.

The V and J genes are TRBV7-8 and TRBJ2-2, with TRBD1 identical over 10 bases. V was clipped by 7 bases and J by 5 bases; unmatched bases: 10. Germline-derived CDR1 and CDR2 are SGHVS and FQNEAQ. This CDR3 comprises 16 residues. The CDR3 here is CASTIGTGATTGELFF. CDR3 bases: TGTGCCAGCACCATTGGGACAGGGGCCACGACCGGGGAGCTGTTTTTT.

The gene calls are TRBV9 and TRBJ2-1, with TRBD2 identical over 12 bases. The germline V gene has CDR1 SGDLS and CDR2 YYNGEE. Trimming took 4 bases from V and 7 from J; bases not matched to a gene: 6. This CDR3 has 15 residues. CDR3 in amino acids: CASSSLAGGWNEQFF. The CDR3 DNA reads as TGTGCCAGCAGCTCACTAGCGGGGGGCTGGAATGAGCAGTTCTTC.

The rearrangement joins TRBV10-1 to TRBJ2-7; D call uncertain. Trimming left V 7 bases short and J 6 bases short, with 10 bases between. Per germline, CDR1 WNHNN and CDR2 SYGVQD (reference sequence). There are 11 residues in the CDR3. CDR3 residues: CASNSVSEQYF. CDR3 bases: TGCGCCAGCAATAGTGTGAGCGAGCAGTACTTC.

Only one count was recorded for this clone. This chain joins TRBV28 and TRBJ1-5; no clear D gene. CDR1 and CDR2 (germline): MDHEN, SYDVKM. Between the trimmed V and J ends, which lost 8 bases and 0 bases, there was a span of 11 bases. The CDR3 is 14 amino acids. The DNA for the CDR3 is TGTGCCAGCGCGTGGAGGGATAGCAATCAGCCCCAGCATTTT. This codes for CASAWRDSNQPQHF.

In its sample, this clone was seen a few times. The V gene is TRBV6-1, the J gene TRBJ1-1; D ambiguous. V shed 4 bases and J shed 8 bases, with 11 bases lying between them. Per the germline V gene, CDR1 is MNHNS and CDR2 is SASEGT. The CDR3 consists of 12 residues. DNA for the CDR3: TGTGCCAGCAGTGGAGAGCCTTTGGAAGCTTTCTTT. Protein sequence: CASSGEPLEAFF.

The genes are TRBV4-3 and TRBJ2-6; D is possibly TRBD1 (6 bases). In germline, CDR1 is LGHNA, CDR2 YSLEER. The CDR3 runs 16 residues. V lost 2 bases and J lost 2, with 10 bases in between. CDR3 sequence (DNA): TGCGCCAGCAGCCAAACAACAGGGACTGGGGCCAACGTCCTGACTTTC. This codes for CASSQTTGTGANVLTF.

The chain joins TRBV7-2 to TRBJ2-1; 7 bases are a match to TRBD2. This CDR3 has 15 amino acids. Germline assignment: CDR1 SGHTA and CDR2 FQGNSA. Trimming removed 3 bases from V and 8 bases from J; junction bases left unmatched: 10. The CDR3 loop is CASSFLRGLQDEQFF. The CDR3 DNA reads TGTGCCAGCAGCTTCCTCCGGGGACTACAAGATGAGCAGTTCTTC.

The rearrangement joins TRBV27 to TRBJ1-2; unclear D gene. Germline V gene sequence: CDR1 MNHEY, CDR2 SMNVEV (reference sequence). CDR3 length equals 15 residues. V lost 6 bases and J lost 4, with 18 bases in between. As DNA, the CDR3 is TGTGCCAGCAGGATCCGAGACGGGTACGGCTATGGCTACACCTTC. Residues: CASRIRDGYGYGYTF.

V usage is TRBV11-3 and J usage is TRBJ2-3; D gene unclear. This CDR3 contains 15 residues. V was cut by 6 bases and J by 1 base, with 14 bases left in between. Germline-derived CDR1 and CDR2 are SGHNT and YENEEA. This CDR3 reads CASRSLFEGTDTQYF. Here the CDR3 DNA reads TGTGCCAGCAGGTCCCTATTTGAAGGCACAGATACGCAGTATTTT.

The sample holds one count of this clone. The chain recombines TRBV28 with TRBJ2-3; a weak D match, TRBD2 (6 bases). Trimming cost V 1 base and J 1 base, with 9 bases left between them. The CDR3 length is 15 residues. Germline CDR1 MDHEN, CDR2 SYDVKM. CDR3 sequence reads: CASSLLGGRTDTQYF. Here the CDR3 DNA reads TGTGCCAGCAGTTTATTGGGGGGACGCACAGATACGCAGTATTTT.

This chain connects TRBV28 to TRBJ1-2, with a tentative D call TRBD1 (6 bases). V lost 1 base and J lost 2, with 14 bases in between. Germline lookup yields CDR1 MDHEN and CDR2 SYDVKM. CDR3 length: 16 amino acids. CDR3: CASSLYVGGTNYGYTF. The CDR3 DNA sequence: TGTGCCAGCAGTTTATACGTAGGGGGAACCAACTATGGCTACACCTTC.

The rearrangement links TRBV6-4 to TRBJ2-1; the match to TRBD2 covers 8 bases. Germline lookup yields CDR1 MRHNA and CDR2 SNTAGT. V shed 3 bases, J shed 8 bases, and the junction held 6 bases outside the gene matches. This CDR3 contains 14 residues. CDR3 residues: CASSEAGGSDEQFF. The CDR3 nucleotides read TGTGCCAGCAGTGAGGCGGGAGGATCCGATGAGCAGTTCTTC.

The V and J genes are TRBV19 and TRBJ2-5; 7 bases map to TRBD2. With 5 bases clipped from V and 5 bases from J, the junction kept 5 bases outside the gene matches. The CDR3 runs to 13 residues. The germline gives CDR1 LNHDA, CDR2 SQIVND (reference sequence). The chain's CDR3 is CASSYGGMETQYF. In DNA form, the CDR3 reads TGTGCCAGTAGTTACGGGGGGATGGAGACCCAGTACTTC.

The CDR3 DNA reads as TGTGCCAGCAGTCAGGACAGCCGGCGCGCTTTCTTT. Its protein product is CASSQDSRRAFF. The V and J genes are TRBV28 and TRBJ1-1; the D gene is possibly TRBD1 (6 bases). CDR1 and CDR2 (germline): MDHEN, SYDVKM. This CDR3 has 12 residues. Between the trimmed V and J ends, which lost 5 bases and 11 bases, there was a span of 15 bases.

The chain uses TRBV10-3 and TRBJ1-3; possibly TRBD1 for D (5 bases). CDR1 is ENHRY, CDR2 SYGVKD, per germline. This CDR3 is 14 amino acids long. The V and J ends lost 11 bases and 0 bases respectively, with 14 bases between them. CDR3 coding DNA: TGTGCCCACTGGGAGGGGTTCTCTGGAAACACCATATATTTT. It encodes CAHWEGFSGNTIYF.

V is TRBV7-9 and J is TRBJ2-7; perhaps TRBD2 as D (6 bases). Germline V gene sequence: CDR1 SEHNR, CDR2 FQNEAQ (reference sequence). V lost 4 bases and J lost 1, with 11 bases in between. This CDR3 contains 14 residues. CDR3 region: CASSSWGESYEQYF. The CDR3 DNA reads TGTGCCAGCAGCTCATGGGGGGAATCCTACGAGCAGTACTTC.

The chain uses TRBV4-1 and TRBJ2-7; 9 positions match TRBD2. Losses at the gene ends were 1 base for V and 2 bases for J; bases not matched to a gene: 6. The germline V gene has CDR1 MGHRA and CDR2 YSYEKL. The CDR3 extends over 16 amino acids. CDR3 loop: CASSQVVGTSTYEQYF. The CDR3 nucleotides are TGCGCCAGCAGCCAAGTGGTGGGGACTAGCACCTACGAGCAGTACTTC.

The V gene is TRBV20-1, the J gene TRBJ1-5, with a weak D call TRBD1 (6 bases). Germline V gene sequence: CDR1 DFQATT, CDR2 SNEGSKA (reference sequence). Trimming left V 5 bases short and J 7 bases short, with 9 bases between. There are 11 residues in the CDR3. CDR3 nucleotides: TGCAGTGCTGGGGGGGCGCAGCCCCAGCATTTT. Translated, it gives CSAGGAQPQHF.

The rearrangement uses TRBV29-1 and TRBJ2-1, with D possibly being TRBD1 (6 bases). V was pared by 5 bases and J by 8 bases, with 16 bases between. Germline values: CDR1 SQVTM, CDR2 ANQGSEA. The CDR3 sequence is 13 residues long. The CDR3 nucleotides read TGCAGCGTTTTACAGGGTGGGTCTGATGAGCAGTTCTTC. This sequence encodes CSVLQGGSDEQFF.

This clone appeared a single time. V is TRBV29-1 and J is TRBJ2-1; 12 positions match TRBD2. The germline V gene encodes CDR1 SQVTM and CDR2 ANQGSEA. V dropped 4 bases and J dropped 3; count of bases not matched to a gene: 7. CDR3 length: 16 amino acids. The CDR3 protein is CSVAKTSGGLYNEQFF. Here the CDR3 DNA reads TGCAGCGTTGCGAAGACTAGCGGGGGCCTCTACAATGAGCAGTTCTTC.